This entry is about one T cell receptor (beta chain). The data originate from a study of T cell clones after liver transplantation. The method was immunoSEQ multiplex PCR; TCRdb's version includes in-frame clones alone and lacks a portion of them. Here the sample spans fewer than 80,000 clones, 80% to 90% being singletons. The junction had 10 bases not matched to a gene; V was cut back by 11 bases and J by 3 bases. CDR1 is ENHRY, CDR2 SYGVKD, per germline. This CDR3 has 13 amino acids. The sample consisted of CD4+ T cells from blood, taken 48 months after liver transplant. The chain combines TRBV10-3 with TRBJ2-7; the match to TRBD1 covers 7 bases. This sequence was found in a human patient who received a liver transplant. The T cells may come from the graft donor. The CDR3 DNA sequence: TGTGCCGTCCAACAGGGGCTAAGCTACGAGCAGTACTTC. Translated, it gives CAVQQGLSYEQYF.